This T cell receptor beta chain was identified during a study of vaccination and CD4 T cells after COVID-19. Background on the study: No peptide, an HIV-1 Nef pool, or a CEFX pool was what each control culture received.

The study's findings and limits: The median SARS-CoV-2-reactive clonotype number increased from around 19 to 38, without statistical significance.

Stated treatment: approximately 10-day PBMC culture with coronavirus spike peptide pools or control peptides (ViraFEST assay). With fresh IL-2 medium, half the medium was replaced on days 3 and 7. Cultured CD4+ T-cell DNA underwent Oncomine TCR Beta short-read sequencing. Genomic DNA extraction was carried out from cultured CD4+ T cells. In TCRdb, the PCR reads were re-called with MiXCR into one record per CDR3 protein. Here the sample spans 8,000 to 10,000 distinct CDR3 sequences, roughly 62% being singletons. Points on this clonotype: Its antigen is unidentified.

This receptor was taken from a human donor who had recovered from COVID-19. The specimen was CD4+ T cells from blood, cultured in vitro.

The CDR3 sequence is CASSPTRTGLGNQPQHF. As DNA, the CDR3 is TGTGCCAGTAGTCCAACACGGACAGGGCTGGGCAATCAGCCCCAGCATTTT. J is TRBJ1-5 and V is TRBV19, with 8 bases identical to TRBD1. Per the germline V gene, CDR1 is LNHDA and CDR2 is SQIVND (reference sequence). This CDR3 contains 17 residues. V was clipped by 5 bases and J by 2 bases; unmatched bases: 11.